Each of the 27 T cell receptor beta chains below was sequenced from the same sample in a study of patients and donors after allogeneic stem cell transplantation. MiXCR, applied by TCRdb to the RT-PCR reads, yields one record per CDR3 protein. Of 150,000 to 200,000 distinct CDR3 sequences in the sample, 30% were seen once. The sequencing input was blood, either unsorted or a sorted T cell fraction (not recorded which). The receptor source for this set is a human donor who was either an allogeneic HSCT recipient or a stem cell or donor lymphocyte infusion donor (not recorded which). It is not recorded whose cells these are; they may come from a transplant donor.

This sequence joins TRBV15 and TRBJ2-5; D gene uncertain. The CDR3 runs 15 residues. Per the germline V gene, CDR1 is LNHNV and CDR2 is YYDKDF (reference sequence). With 0 bases removed from V and 2 bases from J, the gap between germline ends came to 10 bases. CDR3 sequence: CATSRDFGPQETQYF. CDR3 sequence (DNA): TGTGCCACCAGCAGAGATTTTGGCCCTCAAGAGACCCAGTACTTC.

The chain uses TRBV4-3 and TRBJ2-1; D possibly corresponds to TRBD2 (6 bases). CDR1 and CDR2 from the germline V gene are LGHNA and YSLEER. V lost 4 bases, J lost 5 bases, and 15 bases lay in between. CDR3 size: 15 residues. The DNA for the CDR3 is TGCGCCAGCAGCCCTCGACAGCGGGCAGACAATGAGCAGTTCTTC. Amino acid sequence: CASSPRQRADNEQFF.

V gene TRBV15 combines with J gene TRBJ2-1; TRBD1 or TRBD2 may be the D gene (5 bases each). Trimming removed 5 bases at V and 7 bases at J, with 21 bases between. The CDR3 length is 16 residues. From germline, CDR1 is LNHNV and CDR2 YYDKDF (reference sequence). In nucleotides, the CDR3 is TGTGCCACCAGCTCAATCCCCTTCGAGGGGCCTAATGAGCAGTTCTTC. It specifies CATSSIPFEGPNEQFF.

This clonotype was observed a few times. The V call is TRBV5-1, the J call TRBJ2-3; D is undetermined. Germline CDR1 reads SGHRS; CDR2 reads YFSETQ. This CDR3 contains 13 residues. Trimming removed 0 bases from V and 3 bases from J, with 5 bases in between. CDR3 residues: CASSLVVTDTQYF. The CDR3 nucleotides read TGCGCCAGCAGCTTGGTCGTAACAGATACGCAGTATTTT. Using reference TRBV5-1 and TRBJ2-3 for the parts outside the CDR3, the full variable domain is KAGVTQTPRYLIKTRGQQVTLSCSPISGHRSVSWYQQTPGQGLQFLFEYFSETQRNKGNFPGRFSGRQFSNSRSEMNVSTLELGDSALYLCASSLVVTDTQYFGPGTRLTVL.

This chain joins TRBV7-9 and TRBJ2-5, with 14 bases fitting TRBD2. Germline V CDR1 and CDR2: SEHNR, FQNEAQ (reference sequence). The V and J ends lost 8 bases and 5 bases, in that order; junction bases with no gene match: 7. The CDR3 has 15 residues. The CDR3 loop reads CASVGTSGSGETQYF. In DNA, the CDR3 is TGTGCCAGCGTAGGGACTAGCGGGAGCGGGGAGACCCAGTACTTC.

This clonotype was counted between two and nine times. The chain joins TRBV24-1 to TRBJ2-1; 7 bases map to TRBD2. The CDR3 is 14 amino acids. J lost 0 bases, V lost 7 bases, and 2 bases had no gene match. CDR1 is KGHDR, CDR2 SFDVKD, per germline. CDR3 bases: TGTGCCACCAGACCTAGCGGCTCCTACAATGAGCAGTTCTTC. This encodes CATRPSGSYNEQFF.

The V call is TRBV7-8, the J call TRBJ1-4; D is uncertain. Trimming removed 5 bases from V and 8 bases from J, with 24 bases in between. Germline V gives CDR1 SGHVS, CDR2 FQNEAQ. The CDR3 loop spans 17 amino acids. This CDR3 is CASSTHVGAPRGEKLFF. The CDR3 nucleotides read TGTGCCAGCAGCACCCACGTCGGCGCGCCGCGCGGGGAAAAACTGTTTTTT.

The table lists this clonotype with a few counts. V gene TRBV6-5 combines with J gene TRBJ2-1, with D hard to call. The CDR3 is 14 residues long. From germline, CDR1 is MNHEY and CDR2 SVGAGI. Trimming left V 0 bases short and J 10 bases short, with 13 bases between. In nucleotides, the CDR3 is TGTGCCAGCAGTTACTCCCGAAGCACGGGCGAGCAGTTCTTC. This encodes CASSYSRSTGEQFF.

The chain recombines TRBV7-6 with TRBJ2-3; D gene ambiguous. Germline-derived CDR1 and CDR2 are SGHVS and FNYEAQ. Between the trimmed V and J ends, which lost 5 bases and 5 bases, there was a span of 11 bases. This CDR3 is 13 amino acids long. DNA of the CDR3: TGTGCCAGCAGCCAAAACCTCAGAGATACGCAGTATTTT. This gives the protein CASSQNLRDTQYF. The full variable domain, with the rest looked up from reference TRBV7-6 and TRBJ2-3, is GAGVSQSPRYKVTKRGQDVALRCDPISGHVSLYWYRQALGQGPEFLTYFNYEAQQDKSGLPNDRFSAERPEGSISTLTIQRTEQRDSAMYRCASSQNLRDTQYFGPGTRLTVL.

This chain uses TRBV7-9 with TRBJ2-3; 12 bases align to TRBD2. CDR1 SEHNR and CDR2 FQNEAQ come from the germline V gene (reference sequence). V dropped 1 base and J dropped 4; count of bases not matched to a gene: 3. The CDR3 runs 16 residues. In DNA, the CDR3 is TGTGCCAGCAGCTTAGTGCTAGCGGGAGGGCCAGATACGCAGTATTTT. Protein sequence: CASSLVLAGGPDTQYF.

This clonotype was observed a few times. The genes are TRBV6-5 and TRBJ2-7; D uncertain. Germline V lookup: CDR1 MNHEY, CDR2 SVGAGI. This CDR3 has 16 amino acids. Trimming shortened V by 0 bases and J by 7 bases, and 19 bases separated the two germline ends. CDR3 sequence (DNA): TGTGCCAGCAGTTACTCGATTAGCCCCCGCGGCTTGGAGCAGTACTTC. Amino acids: CASSYSISPRGLEQYF.

The chain links TRBV6-2 or TRBV6-3 to TRBJ2-5, with a possible D match to TRBD1 (6 bases). V was trimmed by 2 bases and J by 3 bases, leaving 16 bases between them. From germline, CDR1 is MNHEY and CDR2 SVGEGT. CDR3 length: 16 residues. The CDR3 bases are TGTGCCAGCAGTTACGGGCAGGGGTGGATTGAAGAGACCCAGTACTTC. Its translation is CASSYGQGWIEETQYF.

The V and J genes are TRBV27 and TRBJ1-5; D gene unclear. CDR1 is MNHEY and CDR2 is SMNVEV in the germline V gene (reference sequence). The V gene lost 5 bases and the J gene lost 0 bases, with 8 bases spanning the gap. This CDR3 has 14 residues. CDR3 sequence reads: CASSPLDSNQPQHF. The CDR3 DNA follows: TGTGCCAGCAGTCCCCTGGATAGCAATCAGCCCCAGCATTTT.

This sequence joins TRBV18 and TRBJ1-1, with 7 bases identical to TRBD1. J lost 0 bases, V lost 3 bases, and 10 bases had no gene match. CDR3 size: 17 residues. Germline V gene lookup returns CDR1 KGHSH and CDR2 LQKENI. In DNA form, the CDR3 reads TGTGCCAGCTCACCCCGACAGGGTGGGTCCATGAACACTGAAGCTTTCTTT. Its protein is CASSPRQGGSMNTEAFF.

This sequence joins TRBV7-2 and TRBJ2-4, with a weak D call TRBD2 (6 bases). With 0 bases removed from V and 0 bases from J, the gap between germline ends came to 21 bases. Germline CDR1 SGHTA, CDR2 FQGNSA. This CDR3 region has 20 residues. The DNA for the CDR3 is TGTGCCAGCAGCTTAGCGCTAATGTCGGGAGTTGGGCTAGCCAAAAACATTCAGTACTTC. Its translation is CASSLALMSGVGLAKNIQYF.

The V gene is TRBV20-1, the J gene TRBJ2-7; no clear D gene. V was clipped by 0 bases and J by 10 bases, with 7 bases between them. CDR1 is DFQATT, CDR2 SNEGSKA, per germline (reference sequence). The CDR3 runs 10 residues. The DNA of the CDR3 is TGCAGTGCTAGAGACCTCACCCAGTACTTC. Its protein product is CSARDLTQYF.

The genes are TRBV20-1 and TRBJ1-4; no clear D gene. This CDR3 is 14 amino acids long. CDR1 DFQATT and CDR2 SNEGSKA come from the germline V gene (reference sequence). V shed 2 bases and J shed 5 bases, with 12 bases lying between them. The DNA of the CDR3 is TGCAGTGCTAGACGCAGCGGCAACAATGAAAAACTGTTTTTT. Protein: CSARRSGNNEKLFF.

The gene calls are TRBV6-2 or TRBV6-3 and TRBJ2-7; 9 nucleotides align to TRBD2. This CDR3 comprises 14 residues. Losses at the gene ends were 5 bases for V and 4 bases for J; bases not matched to a gene: 6. The germline gives CDR1 MNHEY, CDR2 SVGEGT. The CDR3 protein is CASSTSGRWYEQYF. In nucleotides, the CDR3 is TGTGCCAGCAGTACGAGCGGGAGGTGGTACGAGCAGTACTTC.

The chain links TRBV30 to TRBJ2-7, with D uncertain. CDR3 length: 11 amino acids. Germline V gene sequence: CDR1 GTSNPN, CDR2 SVGIG (reference sequence). Trimming removed 0 bases at V and 10 bases at J, with 10 bases between. The CDR3: CAWSVRSSQYF. The CDR3 nucleotides read TGTGCCTGGAGTGTACGATCCAGCCAGTACTTC.

The chain is built from TRBV10-3 and TRBJ1-2; perhaps TRBD1 as D (5 bases). The V and J ends lost 5 bases and 8 bases respectively, with 24 bases between them. Germline CDR1 reads ENHRY; CDR2 reads SYGVKD. This CDR3 is built from 16 residues. The CDR3 sequence: CAISQNSGHFYGGYTF. The CDR3 nucleotides are TGTGCCATCAGTCAAAACTCCGGACACTTCTACGGAGGCTACACCTTC.

This chain links TRBV5-1 with TRBJ1-2; D gene unclear. The V gene lost 1 base and the J gene lost 4 bases, with 8 bases spanning the gap. Germline loops: CDR1 SGHRS, CDR2 YFSETQ. The length of the CDR3 is 13 residues. CDR3 nucleotide sequence: TGCGCCAGCAGCTTGCCGGCGTCCTATGGCTACACCTTC. The encoded protein is CASSLPASYGYTF.

The chain recombines TRBV10-3 with TRBJ2-7; 11 bases fit TRBD1. CDR1 and CDR2 (germline): ENHRY, SYGVKD. The CDR3 contains 17 residues. Trimming removed 0 bases from V and 0 bases from J; junction bases left unmatched: 4. Here the CDR3 reads CAISESLGTGGSYEQYF. CDR3 nucleotides: TGTGCCATCAGTGAGTCTTTAGGGACAGGGGGCTCCTACGAGCAGTACTTC.

The J gene is TRBJ2-3, the V gene TRBV6-6; D is unclear. V lost 2 bases, J lost 3 bases, and 9 bases lay in between. Per germline, CDR1 MNHNY and CDR2 SVGAGI (reference sequence). The CDR3 sequence is 14 residues long. CDR3 nucleotides: TGTGCCAGCAGTTACAGGGAAGGAACAGATACGCAGTATTTT. Translation gives CASSYREGTDTQYF.

The rearrangement uses TRBV6-5 and TRBJ1-1, with D possibly matching TRBD1 (5 bases). The CDR3 covers 13 residues. V was pared by 2 bases and J by 10 bases, with 14 bases between. The germline V gene encodes CDR1 MNHEY and CDR2 SVGAGI. The CDR3 DNA reads TGTGCCAGCAGTTACACCGGGACCCGGGCAGCTTTCTTT. It specifies CASSYTGTRAAFF.

This clonotype was recorded a few times. V usage is TRBV5-4 and J usage is TRBJ1-2; no clear D gene. Per germline, CDR1 SGHNT and CDR2 YYREEE (reference sequence). Trimming removed 3 bases from V and 3 bases from J, with 9 bases in between. The CDR3 is 13 amino acids. CDR3 region: CASSSDGYYGYTF. In DNA form, the CDR3 reads TGTGCCAGCAGCTCGGACGGCTACTATGGCTACACCTTC.

In this sample, this clonotype turned up a few times. V gene TRBV5-1 combines with J gene TRBJ1-2; 10 nucleotides line up with TRBD1. V trimming: 0 bases; J trimming: 6 bases; junction bases outside the gene matches: 11. The germline V gene has CDR1 SGHRS and CDR2 YFSETQ. This CDR3 contains 17 residues. The CDR3 DNA reads as TGCGCCAGCAGCTTGGCCTACTTGGGACAGGGGATAAATGGCTACACCTTC. Protein: CASSLAYLGQGINGYTF.

This chain links TRBV4-3 with TRBJ2-7, with D possibly matching TRBD1 (6 bases). Trimming pared 4 bases from V and 6 bases from J, leaving 13 bases between. This CDR3 is built from 13 residues. The V gene's germline CDR1 is LGHNA and CDR2 YSLEER. CDR3 in amino acids: CASSRYRDGEQYF. The DNA for the CDR3 is TGCGCCAGCAGCCGTTACAGGGACGGCGAGCAGTACTTC.